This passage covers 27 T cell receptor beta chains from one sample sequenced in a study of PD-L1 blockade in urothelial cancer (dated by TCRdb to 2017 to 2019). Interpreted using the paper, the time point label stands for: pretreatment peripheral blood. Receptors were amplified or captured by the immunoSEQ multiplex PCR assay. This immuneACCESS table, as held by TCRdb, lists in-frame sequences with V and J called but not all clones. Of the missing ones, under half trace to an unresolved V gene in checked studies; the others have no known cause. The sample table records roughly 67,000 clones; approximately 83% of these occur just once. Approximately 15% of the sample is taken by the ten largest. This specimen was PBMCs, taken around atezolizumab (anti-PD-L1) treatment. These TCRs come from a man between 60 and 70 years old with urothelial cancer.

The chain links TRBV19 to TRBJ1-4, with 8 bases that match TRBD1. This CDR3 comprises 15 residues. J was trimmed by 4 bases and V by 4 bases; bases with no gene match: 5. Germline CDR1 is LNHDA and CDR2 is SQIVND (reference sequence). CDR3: CASSSGTGDNEKLFF. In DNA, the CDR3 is TGTGCCAGTAGTAGCGGGACAGGTGATAATGAAAAACTGTTTTTT.

The CDR3: CASSLVLGQAQHF. The CDR3 nucleotides read TGTGCCAGCAGTTTGGTTCTGGGGCAGGCCCAGCATTTT. The chain combines TRBV27 with TRBJ1-5; weak D call: TRBD1 (5 bases). This CDR3 is built from 13 residues. Germline V gene sequence: CDR1 MNHEY, CDR2 SMNVEV (reference sequence). Trimming shortened V by 3 bases and J by 11 bases, and 14 bases separated the two germline ends.

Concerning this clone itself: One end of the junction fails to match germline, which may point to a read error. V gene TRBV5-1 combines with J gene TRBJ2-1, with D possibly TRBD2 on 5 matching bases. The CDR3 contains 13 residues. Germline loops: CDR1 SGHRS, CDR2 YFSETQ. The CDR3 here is CASSLASRGEQFF. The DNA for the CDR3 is TGCGCCAGCAGTTTGGCTAGTCGGGGTGAGCAGTTCTTC.

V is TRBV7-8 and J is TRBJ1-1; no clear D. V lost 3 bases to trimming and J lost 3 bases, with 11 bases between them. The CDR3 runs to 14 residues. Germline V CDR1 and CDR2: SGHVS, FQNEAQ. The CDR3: CASSFESGYTEAFF. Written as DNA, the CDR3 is TGTGCCAGCAGCTTCGAATCGGGATACACTGAAGCTTTCTTT. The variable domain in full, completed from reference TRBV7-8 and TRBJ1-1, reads GAGVSQSPRYKVAKRGQDVALRCDPISGHVSLFWYQQALGQGPEFLTYFQNEAQLDKSGLPSDRFFAERPEGSVSTLKIQRTQQEDSAVYLCASSFESGYTEAFFGQGTRLTVV.

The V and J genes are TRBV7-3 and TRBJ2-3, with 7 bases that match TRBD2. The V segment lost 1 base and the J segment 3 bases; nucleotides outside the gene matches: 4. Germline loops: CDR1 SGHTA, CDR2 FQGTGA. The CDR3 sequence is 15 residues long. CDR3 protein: CASSLNAGGTDTQYF. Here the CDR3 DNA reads TGTGCCAGCAGCTTAAATGCCGGGGGGACAGATACGCAGTATTTT.

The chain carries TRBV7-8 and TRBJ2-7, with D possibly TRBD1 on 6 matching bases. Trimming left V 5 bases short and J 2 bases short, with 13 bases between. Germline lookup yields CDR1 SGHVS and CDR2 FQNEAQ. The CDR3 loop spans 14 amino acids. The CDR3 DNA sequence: TGTGCCAGCAGCCCCCGGGACAACACCTACGAGCAGTACTTC. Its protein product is CASSPRDNTYEQYF. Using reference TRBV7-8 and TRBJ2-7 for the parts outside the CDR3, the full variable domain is GAGVSQSPRYKVAKRGQDVALRCDPISGHVSLFWYQQALGQGPEFLTYFQNEAQLDKSGLPSDRFFAERPEGSVSTLKIQRTQQEDSAVYLCASSPRDNTYEQYFGPGTRLTVT.

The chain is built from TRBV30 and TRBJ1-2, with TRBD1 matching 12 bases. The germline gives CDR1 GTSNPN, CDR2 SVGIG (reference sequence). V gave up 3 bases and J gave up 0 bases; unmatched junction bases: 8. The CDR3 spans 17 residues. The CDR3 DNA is TGTGCCTGGAGCTTAGCCGGGACAGGGGGCTCTAACTATGGCTACACCTTC. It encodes CAWSLAGTGGSNYGYTF.

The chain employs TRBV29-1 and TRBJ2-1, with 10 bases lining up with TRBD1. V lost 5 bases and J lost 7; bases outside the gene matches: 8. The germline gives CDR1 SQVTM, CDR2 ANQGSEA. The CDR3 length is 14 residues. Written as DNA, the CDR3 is TGCAGCGTTTCCGACAGGGGGCGTAGTAATGAGCAGTTCTTC. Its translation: CSVSDRGRSNEQFF.

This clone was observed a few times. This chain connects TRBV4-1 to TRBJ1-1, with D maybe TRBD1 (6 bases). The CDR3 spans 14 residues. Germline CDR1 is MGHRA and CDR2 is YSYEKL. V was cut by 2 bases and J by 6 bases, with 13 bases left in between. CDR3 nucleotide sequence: TGCGCCAGCAGCCAAACTCGGACAGTCCCTGAAGCTTTCTTT. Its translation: CASSQTRTVPEAFF.

CDR3 residues: CASSNRGQGIFPETQYF. The CDR3 region has the DNA TGTGCCAGTAGTAATCGGGGACAGGGGATATTTCCAGAGACCCAGTACTTC. J is TRBJ2-5 and V is TRBV19, with 10 bases aligning to TRBD1. CDR3 length: 17 residues. CDR1 and CDR2 from the germline V gene are LNHDA and SQIVND (reference sequence). Trimming took 4 bases from V and 4 from J; bases not matched to a gene: 12.

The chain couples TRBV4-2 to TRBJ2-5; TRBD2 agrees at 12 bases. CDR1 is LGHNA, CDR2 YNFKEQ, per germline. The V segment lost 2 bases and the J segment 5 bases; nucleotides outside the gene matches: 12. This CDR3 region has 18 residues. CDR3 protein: CASSQTGLAGPGRETQYF. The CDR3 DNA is TGTGCCAGCAGCCAAACGGGACTAGCGGGCCCAGGGAGGGAGACCCAGTACTTC.

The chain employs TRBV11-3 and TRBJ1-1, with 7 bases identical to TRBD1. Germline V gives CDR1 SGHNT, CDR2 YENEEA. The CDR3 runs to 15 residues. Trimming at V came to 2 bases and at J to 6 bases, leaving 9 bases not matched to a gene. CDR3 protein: CASSLRGQSWAEAFF. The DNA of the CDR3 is TGTGCCAGCAGCTTAAGGGGACAGTCCTGGGCTGAAGCTTTCTTT.

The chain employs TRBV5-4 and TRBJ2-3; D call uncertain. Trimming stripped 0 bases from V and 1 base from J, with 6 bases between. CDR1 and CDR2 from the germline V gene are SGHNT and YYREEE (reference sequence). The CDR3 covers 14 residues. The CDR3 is CASSLVRGTDTQYF. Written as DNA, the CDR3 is TGTGCCAGCAGCTTGGTCCGGGGCACAGATACGCAGTATTTT. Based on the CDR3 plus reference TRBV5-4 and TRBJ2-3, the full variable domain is ETGVTQSPTHLIKTRGQQVTLRCSSQSGHNTVSWYQQALGQGPQFIFQYYREEENGRGNFPPRFSGLQFPNYSSELNVNALELDDSALYLCASSLVRGTDTQYFGPGTRLTVL.

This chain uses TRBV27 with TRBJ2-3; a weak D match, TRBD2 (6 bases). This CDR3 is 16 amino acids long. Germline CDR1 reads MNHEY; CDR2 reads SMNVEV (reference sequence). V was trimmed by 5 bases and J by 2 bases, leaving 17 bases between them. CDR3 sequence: CASSPLLARTTDTQYF. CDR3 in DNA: TGTGCCAGCAGTCCCTTGCTAGCGAGAACCACAGATACGCAGTATTTT.

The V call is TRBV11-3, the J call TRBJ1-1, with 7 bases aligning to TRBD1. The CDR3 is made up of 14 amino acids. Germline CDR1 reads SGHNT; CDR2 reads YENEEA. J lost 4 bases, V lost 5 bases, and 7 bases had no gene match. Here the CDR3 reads CASSRGTEGTEAFF. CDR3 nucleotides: TGTGCCAGCAGCAGAGGGACAGAGGGCACTGAAGCTTTCTTT.

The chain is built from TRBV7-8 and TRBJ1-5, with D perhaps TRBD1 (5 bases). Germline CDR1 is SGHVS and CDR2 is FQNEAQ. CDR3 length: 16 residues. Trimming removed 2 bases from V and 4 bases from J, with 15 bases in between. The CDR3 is CASSLTLGQGNQPQHF. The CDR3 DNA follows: TGTGCCAGCAGCTTAACCCTCGGACAAGGAAATCAGCCCCAGCATTTT.

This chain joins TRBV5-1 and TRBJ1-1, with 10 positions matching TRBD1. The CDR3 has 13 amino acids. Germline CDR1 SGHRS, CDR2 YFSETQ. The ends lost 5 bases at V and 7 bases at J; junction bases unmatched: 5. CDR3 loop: CASRLDRGDEAFF. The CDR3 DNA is TGCGCCAGCAGACTGGACAGGGGGGATGAAGCTTTCTTT.

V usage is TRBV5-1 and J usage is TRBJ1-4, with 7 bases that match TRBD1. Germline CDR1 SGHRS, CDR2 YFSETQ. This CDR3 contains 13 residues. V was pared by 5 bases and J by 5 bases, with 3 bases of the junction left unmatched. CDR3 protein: CASRRTGNEKLFF. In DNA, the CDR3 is TGCGCCAGCAGAAGGACAGGAAATGAAAAACTGTTTTTT. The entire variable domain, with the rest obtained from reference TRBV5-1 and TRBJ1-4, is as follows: KAGVTQTPRYLIKTRGQQVTLSCSPISGHRSVSWYQQTPGQGLQFLFEYFSETQRNKGNFPGRFSGRQFSNSRSEMNVSTLELGDSALYLCASRRTGNEKLFFGSGTQLSVL.

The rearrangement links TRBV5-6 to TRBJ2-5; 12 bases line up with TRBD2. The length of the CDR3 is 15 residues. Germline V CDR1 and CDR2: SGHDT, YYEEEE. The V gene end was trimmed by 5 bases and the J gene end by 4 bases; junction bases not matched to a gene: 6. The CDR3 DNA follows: TGTGCCAGCAGGCCCGTGACTAGCGGGGGAGAGACCCAGTACTTC. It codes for CASRPVTSGGETQYF.

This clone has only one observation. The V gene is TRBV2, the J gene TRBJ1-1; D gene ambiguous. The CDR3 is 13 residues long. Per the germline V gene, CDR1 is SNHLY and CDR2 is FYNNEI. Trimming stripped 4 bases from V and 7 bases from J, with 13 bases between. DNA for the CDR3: TGTGCCAGCAGTGTACAGAAGATGGTTGAAGCTTTCTTT. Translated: CASSVQKMVEAFF. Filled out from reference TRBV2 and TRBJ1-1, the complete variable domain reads EPEVTQTPSHQVTQMGQEVILRCVPISNHLYFYWYRQILGQKVEFLVSFYNNEISEKSEIFDDQFSVERPDGSNFTLKIRSTKLEDSAMYFCASSVQKMVEAFFGQGTRLTVV.

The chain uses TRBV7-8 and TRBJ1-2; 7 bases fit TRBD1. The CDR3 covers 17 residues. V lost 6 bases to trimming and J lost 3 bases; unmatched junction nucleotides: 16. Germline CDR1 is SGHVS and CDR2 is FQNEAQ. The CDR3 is CASSLRGLGGWDYGYTF. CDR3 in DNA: TGTGCCAGCAGTTTACGGGGGCTAGGGGGCTGGGACTATGGCTACACCTTC. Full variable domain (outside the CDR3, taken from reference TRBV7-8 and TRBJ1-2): GAGVSQSPRYKVAKRGQDVALRCDPISGHVSLFWYQQALGQGPEFLTYFQNEAQLDKSGLPSDRFFAERPEGSVSTLKIQRTQQEDSAVYLCASSLRGLGGWDYGYTFGSGTRLTVV.

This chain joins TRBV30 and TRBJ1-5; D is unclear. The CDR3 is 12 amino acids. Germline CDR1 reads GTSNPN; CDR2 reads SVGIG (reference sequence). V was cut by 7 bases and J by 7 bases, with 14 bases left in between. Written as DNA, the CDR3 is TGTGCCTTCAAGGGAGCGGGCCAGCCCCAGCATTTT. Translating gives CAFKGAGQPQHF.

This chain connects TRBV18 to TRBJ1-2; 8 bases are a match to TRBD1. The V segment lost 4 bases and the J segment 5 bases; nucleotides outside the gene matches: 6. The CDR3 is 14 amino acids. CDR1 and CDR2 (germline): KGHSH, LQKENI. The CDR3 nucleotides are TGTGCCAGCTCACGGGGGACAGGAGATTATGGCTACACCTTC. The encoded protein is CASSRGTGDYGYTF.

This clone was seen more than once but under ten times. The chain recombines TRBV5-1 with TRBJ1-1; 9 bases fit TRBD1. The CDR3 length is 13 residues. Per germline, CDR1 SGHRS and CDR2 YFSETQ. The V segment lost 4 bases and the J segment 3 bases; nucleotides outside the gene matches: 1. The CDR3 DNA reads TGCGCCAGCAGCAGGACAGGGGACACTGAAGCTTTCTTT. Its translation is CASSRTGDTEAFF.

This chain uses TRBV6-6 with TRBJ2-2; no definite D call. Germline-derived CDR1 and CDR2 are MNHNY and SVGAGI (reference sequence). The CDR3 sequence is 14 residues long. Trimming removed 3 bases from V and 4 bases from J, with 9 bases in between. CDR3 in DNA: TGTGCCAGCAGTTATACGTCCGGCACCGGGGAGCTGTTTTTT. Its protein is CASSYTSGTGELFF.

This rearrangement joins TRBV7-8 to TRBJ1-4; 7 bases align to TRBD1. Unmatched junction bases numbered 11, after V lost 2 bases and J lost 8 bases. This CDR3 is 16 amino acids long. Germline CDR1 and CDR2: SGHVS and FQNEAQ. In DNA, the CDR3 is TGTGCCAGCAGCTTAACCGGACAGGCCACGGGCGAAAAACTGTTTTTT. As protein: CASSLTGQATGEKLFF.

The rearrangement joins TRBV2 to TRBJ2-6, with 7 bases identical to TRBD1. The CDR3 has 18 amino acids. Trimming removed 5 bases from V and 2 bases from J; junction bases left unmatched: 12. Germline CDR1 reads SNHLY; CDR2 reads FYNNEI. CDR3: CASSRTPGQLAGANVLTF. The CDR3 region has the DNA TGTGCCAGCAGTCGTACCCCGGGACAGCTAGCTGGGGCCAACGTCCTGACTTTC.